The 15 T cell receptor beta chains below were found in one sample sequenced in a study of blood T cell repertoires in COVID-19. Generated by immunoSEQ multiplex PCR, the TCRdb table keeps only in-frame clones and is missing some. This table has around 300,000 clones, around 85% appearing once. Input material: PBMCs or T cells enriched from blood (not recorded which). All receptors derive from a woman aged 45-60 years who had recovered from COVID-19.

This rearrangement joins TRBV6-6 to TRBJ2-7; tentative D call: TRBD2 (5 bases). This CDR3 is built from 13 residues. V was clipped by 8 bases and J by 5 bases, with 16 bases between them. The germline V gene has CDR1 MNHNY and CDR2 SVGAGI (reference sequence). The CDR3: CASALRLANEQYF. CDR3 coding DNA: TGTGCCAGCGCTTTACGGCTAGCTAACGAGCAGTACTTC.

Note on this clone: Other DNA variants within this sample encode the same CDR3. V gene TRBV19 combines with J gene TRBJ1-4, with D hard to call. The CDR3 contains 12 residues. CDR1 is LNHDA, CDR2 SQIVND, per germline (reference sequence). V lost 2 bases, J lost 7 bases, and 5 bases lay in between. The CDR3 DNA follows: TGTGCCAGTAGTATACGAGGTGAAAAACTGTTTTTT. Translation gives CASSIRGEKLFF.

Here the CDR3 DNA reads TGTGCCAGCTCACCATCAAACAGGGGGAACACTGAAGCTTTCTTT. It encodes CASSPSNRGNTEAFF. V is TRBV18 and J is TRBJ1-1, with TRBD1 matching 7 bases. CDR3 length equals 15 residues. The junction had 4 bases not matched to a gene; V was cut back by 2 bases and J by 1 base. Germline V gene data show CDR1 as KGHSH and CDR2 as LQKENI.

The CDR3 nucleotides are TGCGCCAGCAGCCGGGACAGGGAACTGAACACTGAAGCTTTCTTT. The encoded protein is CASSRDRELNTEAFF. J is TRBJ1-1 and V is TRBV5-1, with TRBD1 identical over 9 bases. The CDR3 covers 15 residues. Germline V gene sequence: CDR1 SGHRS, CDR2 YFSETQ. V trimming: 4 bases; J trimming: 0 bases; junction bases outside the gene matches: 4.

CDR3 in amino acids: CASSQTGTGGFGNTIYF. CDR3 nucleotide sequence: TGCGCCAGCAGCCAGACCGGGACAGGGGGCTTTGGAAACACCATATATTTT. This chain uses TRBV4-1 with TRBJ1-3; 12 nucleotides match TRBD1. The J segment lost 3 bases and the V segment lost 3 bases, leaving 6 bases of the junction unmatched. This CDR3 is built from 17 residues. Germline loops: CDR1 MGHRA, CDR2 YSYEKL.

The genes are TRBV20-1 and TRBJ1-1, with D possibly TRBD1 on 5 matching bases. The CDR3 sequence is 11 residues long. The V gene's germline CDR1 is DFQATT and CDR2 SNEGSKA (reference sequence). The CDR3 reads CGRTRNTEAFF. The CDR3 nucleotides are TGCGGCAGGACACGTAACACTGAAGCTTTCTTT.

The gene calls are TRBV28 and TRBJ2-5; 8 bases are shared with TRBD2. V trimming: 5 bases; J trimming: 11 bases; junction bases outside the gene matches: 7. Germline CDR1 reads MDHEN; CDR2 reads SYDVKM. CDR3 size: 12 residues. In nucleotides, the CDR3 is TGTGCCAGCAGTCCCCGTAGCGGGGTTCAGTACTTC. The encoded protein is CASSPRSGVQYF. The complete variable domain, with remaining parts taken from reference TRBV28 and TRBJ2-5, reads DVKVTQSSRYLVKRTGEKVFLECVQDMDHENMFWYRQDPGLGLRLIYFSYDVKMKEKGDIPEGYSVSREKKERFSLILESASTNQTSMYLCASSPRSGVQYFGPGTRLLVL.

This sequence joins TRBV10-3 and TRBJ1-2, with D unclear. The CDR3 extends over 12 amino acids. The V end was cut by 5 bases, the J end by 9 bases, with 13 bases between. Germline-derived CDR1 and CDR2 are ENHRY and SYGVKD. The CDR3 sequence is CAISQEGLSYTF. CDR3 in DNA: TGTGCCATCAGTCAGGAGGGTTTGAGCTACACCTTC.

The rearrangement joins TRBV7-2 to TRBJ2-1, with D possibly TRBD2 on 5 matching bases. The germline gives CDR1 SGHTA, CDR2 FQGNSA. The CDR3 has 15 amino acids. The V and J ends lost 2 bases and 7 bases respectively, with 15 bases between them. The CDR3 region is CASSLTRVGKNEQFF. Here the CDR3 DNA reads TGTGCCAGCAGCTTAACGAGGGTAGGGAAGAATGAGCAGTTCTTC.

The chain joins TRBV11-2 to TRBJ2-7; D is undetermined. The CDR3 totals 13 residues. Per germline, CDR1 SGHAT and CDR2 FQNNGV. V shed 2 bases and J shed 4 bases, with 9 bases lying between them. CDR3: CASSLSRIYEQYF. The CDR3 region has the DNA TGTGCCAGCAGCTTAAGTAGAATTTACGAGCAGTACTTC. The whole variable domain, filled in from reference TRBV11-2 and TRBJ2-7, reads EAGVAQSPRYKIIEKRQSVAFWCNPISGHATLYWYQQILGQGPKLLIQFQNNGVVDDSQLPKDRFSAERLKGVDSTLKIQPAKLEDSAVYLCASSLSRIYEQYFGPGTRLTVT.

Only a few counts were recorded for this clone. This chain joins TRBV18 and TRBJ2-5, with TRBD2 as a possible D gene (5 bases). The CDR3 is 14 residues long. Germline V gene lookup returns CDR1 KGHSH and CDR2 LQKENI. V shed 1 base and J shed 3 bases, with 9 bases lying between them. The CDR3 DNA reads TGTGCCAGCTCACCACGACCAGCGGAAGAGACCCAGTACTTC. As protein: CASSPRPAEETQYF.

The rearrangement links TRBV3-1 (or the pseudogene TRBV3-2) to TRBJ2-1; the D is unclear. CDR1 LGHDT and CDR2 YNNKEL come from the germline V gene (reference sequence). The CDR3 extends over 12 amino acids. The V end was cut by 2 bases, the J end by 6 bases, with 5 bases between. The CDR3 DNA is TGTGCCAGCAGCCAAATAATCAATGAGCAGTTCTTC. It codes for CASSQIINEQFF.

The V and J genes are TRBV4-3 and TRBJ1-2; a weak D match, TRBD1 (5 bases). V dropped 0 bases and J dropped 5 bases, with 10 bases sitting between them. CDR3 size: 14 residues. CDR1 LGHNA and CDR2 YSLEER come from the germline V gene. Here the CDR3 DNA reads TGCGCCAGCAGCCAAGACCCAGGGATATATGGCTACACCTTC. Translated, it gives CASSQDPGIYGYTF.

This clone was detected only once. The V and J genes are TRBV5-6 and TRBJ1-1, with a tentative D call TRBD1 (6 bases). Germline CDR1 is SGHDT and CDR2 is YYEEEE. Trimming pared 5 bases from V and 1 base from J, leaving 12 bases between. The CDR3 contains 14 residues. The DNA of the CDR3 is TGTGCCAGCAGAAACAGACAGGCGAACACTGAAGCTTTCTTT. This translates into CASRNRQANTEAFF.

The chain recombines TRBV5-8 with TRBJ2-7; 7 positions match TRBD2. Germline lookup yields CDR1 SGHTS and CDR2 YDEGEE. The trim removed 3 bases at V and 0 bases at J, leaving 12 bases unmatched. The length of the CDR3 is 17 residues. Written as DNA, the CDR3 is TGTGCCAGCAGCTCCCTCCCCGCCGGGACTAACTCCTACGAGCAGTACTTC. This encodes CASSSLPAGTNSYEQYF.